This TCR beta chain was observed in a study of control samples from healthy donors and cancer patients. The length of the CDR3 is 15 residues. Germline lookup yields CDR1 SQVTM and CDR2 ANQGSEA. Trimming left V 0 bases short and J 9 bases short, with 18 bases between. Libraries were prepared by immunoSEQ multiplex PCR; TCRdb keeps only in-frame clonotypes and omits some of them. The data show tens of thousands of clones, about 90% seen once. The V call is TRBV29-1, the J call TRBJ1-5; possible D gene TRBD1, 6 bases. The receptor was isolated from a woman in her forties or fifties with head and neck cancer. The sample was PBMCs. This CDR3 reads CSVEEAGAARGPQHF. The DNA of the CDR3 is TGCAGCGTTGAAGAAGCGGGGGCAGCTCGTGGGCCCCAGCATTTT.